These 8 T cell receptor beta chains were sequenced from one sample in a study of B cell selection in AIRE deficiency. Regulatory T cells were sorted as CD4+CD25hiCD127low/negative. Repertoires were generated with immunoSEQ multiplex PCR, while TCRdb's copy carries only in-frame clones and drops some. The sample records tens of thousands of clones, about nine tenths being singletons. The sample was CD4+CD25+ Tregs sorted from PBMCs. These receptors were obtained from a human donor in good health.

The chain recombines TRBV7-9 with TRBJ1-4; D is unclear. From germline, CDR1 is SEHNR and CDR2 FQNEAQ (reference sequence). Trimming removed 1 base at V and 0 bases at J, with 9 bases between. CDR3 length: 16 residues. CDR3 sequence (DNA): TGTGCCAGCAGCTTAGGGAAGAGACCAACTAATGAAAAACTGTTTTTT. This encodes CASSLGKRPTNEKLFF.

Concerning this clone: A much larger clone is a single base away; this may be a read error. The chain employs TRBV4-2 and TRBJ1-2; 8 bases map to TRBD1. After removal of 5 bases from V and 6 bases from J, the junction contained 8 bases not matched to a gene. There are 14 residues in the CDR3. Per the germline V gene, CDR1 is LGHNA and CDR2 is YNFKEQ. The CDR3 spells CASSTRGLIDGYTF. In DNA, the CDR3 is TGTGCCAGCAGCACCAGGGGGCTCATAGATGGCTACACCTTC.

This CDR3 is CASSGGLAGRAGELFF. The CDR3 DNA is TGTGCCAGCAGCGGCGGGCTAGCGGGCAGGGCCGGGGAGCTGTTTTTT. V gene TRBV5-4 combines with J gene TRBJ2-2; 8 positions agree with TRBD2. This CDR3 region has 16 residues. Germline V CDR1 and CDR2: SGHNT, YYREEE (reference sequence). V shed 4 bases and J 6 bases; nucleotides not matched to a gene: 11.

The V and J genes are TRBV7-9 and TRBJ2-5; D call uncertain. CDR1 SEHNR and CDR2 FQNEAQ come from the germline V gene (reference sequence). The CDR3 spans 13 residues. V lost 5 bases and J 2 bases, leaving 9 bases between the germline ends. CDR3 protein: CASSPWGQETQYF. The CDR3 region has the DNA TGTGCCAGCAGCCCCTGGGGACAAGAGACCCAGTACTTC.

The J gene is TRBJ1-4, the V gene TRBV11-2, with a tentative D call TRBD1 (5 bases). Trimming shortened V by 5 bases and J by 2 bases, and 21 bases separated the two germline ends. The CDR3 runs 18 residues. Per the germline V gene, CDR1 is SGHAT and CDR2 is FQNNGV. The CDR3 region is CASSPNLRGEATNEKLFF. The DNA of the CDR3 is TGTGCCAGCAGCCCCAATTTACGGGGGGAGGCGACTAATGAAAAACTGTTTTTT.

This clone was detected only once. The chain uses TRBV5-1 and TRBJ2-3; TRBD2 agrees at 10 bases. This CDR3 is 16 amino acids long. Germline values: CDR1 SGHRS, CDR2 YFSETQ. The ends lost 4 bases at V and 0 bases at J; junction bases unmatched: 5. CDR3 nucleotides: TGCGCCAGCAGCCGCGGACTAGCGGCTAGCACAGATACGCAGTATTTT. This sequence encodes CASSRGLAASTDTQYF.

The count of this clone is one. The DNA for the CDR3 is TGTGCCAGCAGCTTCGGGGCCGGAAAAAAGAACACTGAAGCTTTCTTT. Its protein product is CASSFGAGKKNTEAFF. The chain couples TRBV5-6 to TRBJ1-1; weak D call: TRBD1 (5 bases). Germline CDR1 SGHDT, CDR2 YYEEEE. The CDR3 length is 16 residues. V lost 2 bases to trimming and J lost 1 base, with 15 bases between them.

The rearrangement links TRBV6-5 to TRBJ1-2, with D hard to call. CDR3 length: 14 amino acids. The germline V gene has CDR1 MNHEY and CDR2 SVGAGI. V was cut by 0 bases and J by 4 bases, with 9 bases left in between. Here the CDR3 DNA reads TGTGCCAGCAGTTACTCGGTACCAGTCTATGGCTACACCTTC. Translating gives CASSYSVPVYGYTF.